A selection of T cell receptor beta chains follows, all from one sample in a study of blood T cells in healthy people across ages. TCRdb analysed the 5' RACE reads with MiXCR anew, one entry per CDR3 protein. The table records over 1,500,000 distinct CDR3 sequences, 35% to 50% of them present only once. Material: blood. These receptor sequences come from a human donor in good health. Each CDR3 is given with its conserved first and last residue. D genes are given only for firm matches. Only part of the rows carry a size: once, few, many, or a class if the clone is expanded.

clone size | J gene | D gene | V gene | CDR3 DNA | CDR3 protein
- | TRBJ1-1 | - | TRBV10-3 | TGTGCCATCAGTGAGTCGATTACAGGTAACACTGAAGCTTTCTTT | CAISESITGNTEAFF
- | TRBJ1-3 | - | TRBV29-1 | TGCAGCGTTGAGTATCCAGGGGGAAACACCATATATTTT | CSVEYPGGNTIYF
few | TRBJ2-7 | - | TRBV7-9 | TGTGCCAGCAGCTTAAGCACACCCCTCGACGAGCAGTACTTC | CASSLSTPLDEQYF
- | TRBJ2-3 | TRBD2 | TRBV7-8 | TGTGCCAGCAGCTCGGAAGCGGGGGGAGGGTATTTT | CASSSEAGGGYF
- | TRBJ2-7 | - | TRBV7-2 | TGTGCCAGCAGCTTAGCGCTCCACACTGCACCCTACGAGCAGTACTTC | CASSLALHTAPYEQYF
- | TRBJ2-3 | - | TRBV4-1 | TGCGCCAGCAGCCAAGATGCTGCAGGGGGGGCAGATACGCAGTATTTT | CASSQDAAGGADTQYF
- | TRBJ1-4 | - | TRBV20-1 | TGCAGTGCTGTCAGCCGGGGGGGGATTAATGAAAAACTGTTTTTT | CSAVSRGGINEKLFF
few | TRBJ2-1 | TRBD2 | TRBV12-3/TRBV12-4 | TGTGCCAGCAGTTTACCAGGCGGGAGCAACAATGAGCAGTTCTTC | CASSLPGGSNNEQFF
- | TRBJ1-1 | TRBD1 | TRBV20-1 | TGCAGTGCTTTATCCGGGACAGGTGGTGAAGCTTTCTTT | CSALSGTGGEAFF
- | TRBJ1-5 | - | TRBV5-1 | TGCACCAGCAGCCCCGCGGGGCCGGGGGAACAGCCCCAGCATTTT | CTSSPAGPGEQPQHF
few | TRBJ1-6 | - | TRBV20-1 | TGCAGTGCTCCTAGCAGGAAGGGGGACGCAAATTCACCCCTCCACTTT | CSAPSRKGDANSPLHF
- | TRBJ2-1 | - | TRBV4-3 | TGCGCCAGCAGCCAAGATTATGGTCTAATTTACAATGAGCAGTTCTTC | CASSQDYGLIYNEQFF
few | TRBJ2-5 | - | TRBV3-1 | TGTGCCAGCAGCCAAGGGGTCTCAAGAGGGGAGACCCAGTACTTC | CASSQGVSRGETQYF
- | TRBJ1-2 | TRBD1 | TRBV4-1 | TGCGCCAGCAGCCCCGACAGGGAGGCGGGTGGCTACACCTTC | CASSPDREAGGYTF
- | TRBJ2-7 | - | TRBV6-6 | TGTGCCAGCAGTTCCTCGACAGAATCCTACGAGCAGTACTTC | CASSSSTESYEQYF
- | TRBJ2-7 | - | TRBV6-5 | TGTGCCAGCAGTGTTTTCGGGGCCGACTACGAGCAGTACTTC | CASSVFGADYEQYF
- | TRBJ2-3 | TRBD2 | TRBV7-2 | TGTGCCAGCAGCTCAGAACTAGCGGGGGGGCCATCAGATACGCAGTATTTT | CASSSELAGGPSDTQYF
- | TRBJ2-7 | - | TRBV7-9 | TGTGCCAGCAGCTTTATTTCCACTAGCTCCTACGAGCAGTACTTC | CASSFISTSSYEQYF
many | TRBJ1-2 | - | TRBV7-2 | TGTGCCAGCAGCTTAGCACCAGGGAGCGGCTACACCTTC | CASSLAPGSGYTF
few | TRBJ1-2 | TRBD1 | TRBV6-2/TRBV6-3 | TGTGCCAGCACCATCGCCCGGAGGGGGCATGGCTACACCTTC | CASTIARRGHGYTF
- | TRBJ1-2 | - | TRBV28 | TGTGCCAGCAGTTTATACCATAAGGGCTACACCTTC | CASSLYHKGYTF
few | TRBJ2-5 | - | TRBV6-2/TRBV6-3 | TGTGCCAGCAGTTACCAAGGGGTGAGAGAGACCCAGTACTTC | CASSYQGVRETQYF
- | TRBJ1-6 | TRBD1 | TRBV7-9 | TGTGCCAGCAGCCAGGGGGTCGACGGTTCACCCCTCCACTTT | CASSQGVDGSPLHF
- | TRBJ2-2 | - | TRBV6-6 | TGTGCCAGCAGTTACGACAGACAGACCACCGGGGAGCTGTTTTTT | CASSYDRQTTGELFF
- | TRBJ2-1 | - | TRBV29-1 | TGCAGCGTTGGGCAAAGGGGCTACGAGCAGTTCTTC | CSVGQRGYEQFF
- | TRBJ2-3 | - | TRBV12-3/TRBV12-4 | TGTGCCAGCAGAAGGGACTTCACAGATGCGCAGTATTTT | CASRRDFTDAQYF
- | TRBJ1-2 | - | TRBV5-6 | TGTGCCAGCAGCTTGGTAGGAGTTGTGAGCTATGGCTACACCTTC | CASSLVGVVSYGYTF
few | TRBJ2-7 | - | TRBV6-2/TRBV6-3 | TGTGCCAGCAGTACCCACGGGGGCGGAAGGATTTACGAGCAGTACTTC | CASSTHGGGRIYEQYF
many | TRBJ2-6 | TRBD1 | TRBV4-1 | TGCGCCAGCAGCCAAGAGACGGGACAGATTTCTGGGGCCAACGTCCTGACTTTC | CASSQETGQISGANVLTF
- | TRBJ2-1 | - | TRBV10-3 | TGTGCCATCAGTAAGTCGTCGGTGGGCGATGAGCAGTTCTTC | CAISKSSVGDEQFF
few | TRBJ2-5 | TRBD2 | TRBV11-3 | TGTGCCAGCAGCGCGCGGGGCGGGGGTTTTGTTCAAGAGACCCAGTACTTC | CASSARGGGFVQETQYF
- | TRBJ1-4 | - | TRBV4-1 | TGCGCCAGCAGCCCCCTCCTAAACAAGCGAAATAATGAAAAACTGTTTTTT | CASSPLLNKRNNEKLFF
- | TRBJ2-7 | - | TRBV7-2 | TGTGCCAGCAGCTTAGCGCAGCAGGCATGGGCCCAGTACTTC | CASSLAQQAWAQYF
few | TRBJ2-6 | - | TRBV7-9 | TGTGCCAGCAGCTTAGTAGGGATAAGGGCCAACGTCCTGACTTTC | CASSLVGIRANVLTF
- | TRBJ1-2 | - | TRBV4-1 | TGCGCCAGCAGCCAATACGGAACTAACGGGGACTATGGCTACACCTTC | CASSQYGTNGDYGYTF
few | TRBJ2-7 | TRBD2 | TRBV7-2 | TGTGCCAGCAGCCCACGCACGGGGGGGTACTACGAGCAGTACTTC | CASSPRTGGYYEQYF
- | TRBJ2-1 | - | TRBV28 | TGTGCCAGCAGTTCCATTCACGTCGATGAGCAGTTCTTC | CASSSIHVDEQFF
- | TRBJ2-7 | - | TRBV29-1 | TGCAGCGGACAACTTGGCTACGAGCAGTACTTC | CSGQLGYEQYF
- | TRBJ2-3 | TRBD2 | TRBV20-1 | TGCAGTGCTAGTGGGACTAGCGGATTTACAGATACGCAGTATTTT | CSASGTSGFTDTQYF
few | TRBJ2-1 | - | TRBV28 | TGTGCCAGCAGTTTGGGCGGGGTCCTCTATGAGCAGTTCTTC | CASSLGGVLYEQFF
- | TRBJ2-1 | TRBD1 | TRBV7-9 | TGTGCCAGCAGCACGACAGGGAAAGGCCCCTACAATGAGCAGTTCTTC | CASSTTGKGPYNEQFF
few | TRBJ2-7 | - | TRBV3-1 | TGTGCCAGCAGCCAAGCCTGGGGGGACCTCTACGAGCAGTACTTC | CASSQAWGDLYEQYF
- | TRBJ1-4 | - | TRBV4-1 | TGCGCCAGCAGCTTGGGAGGTGGCGTCCTTGCAACTAATGAAAAACTGTTTTTT | CASSLGGGVLATNEKLFF
- | TRBJ2-6 | - | TRBV6-2/TRBV6-3 | TGTGCCACCCTAATAGACTCTGGGGCCAACGTCCTGACTTTC | CATLIDSGANVLTF
- | TRBJ2-3 | TRBD2 | TRBV20-1 | TGCAGTGCGATTCGACTAGCGGGGGGGGAGGATACGCAGTATTTT | CSAIRLAGGEDTQYF
- | TRBJ2-7 | - | TRBV7-2 | TGTGCCAGCAGCTTAAGAGTGGGTAGGCCGAGCTCCTACGAGCAGTACTTC | CASSLRVGRPSSYEQYF
- | TRBJ1-2 | - | TRBV7-9 | TGTGCCAGCAGCTCATACGGGCGCGATGACAGCGCCAAGATCTATGGCTACACCTTC | CASSSYGRDDSAKIYGYTF
few | TRBJ1-1 | - | TRBV5-1 | TGCGCCAGCAGCCCTAAAGGACAGTTGGTCACTGAAGCTTTCTTT | CASSPKGQLVTEAFF
- | TRBJ1-2 | - | TRBV5-4 | TGTGCCAGCAGCTTGGTAGTCGGGGCAAACTCTGACTATGGCTACACCTTC | CASSLVVGANSDYGYTF
- | TRBJ1-1 | - | TRBV7-2 | TGTGCCAGCAACGGAATGACAGCCGCGGCCGATGAAGCTTTCTTT | CASNGMTAAADEAFF
- | TRBJ2-1 | TRBD2 | TRBV20-1 | TGCAGTGTATGGCGGGGGGATACCAATGAGCAGTTCTTC | CSVWRGDTNEQFF